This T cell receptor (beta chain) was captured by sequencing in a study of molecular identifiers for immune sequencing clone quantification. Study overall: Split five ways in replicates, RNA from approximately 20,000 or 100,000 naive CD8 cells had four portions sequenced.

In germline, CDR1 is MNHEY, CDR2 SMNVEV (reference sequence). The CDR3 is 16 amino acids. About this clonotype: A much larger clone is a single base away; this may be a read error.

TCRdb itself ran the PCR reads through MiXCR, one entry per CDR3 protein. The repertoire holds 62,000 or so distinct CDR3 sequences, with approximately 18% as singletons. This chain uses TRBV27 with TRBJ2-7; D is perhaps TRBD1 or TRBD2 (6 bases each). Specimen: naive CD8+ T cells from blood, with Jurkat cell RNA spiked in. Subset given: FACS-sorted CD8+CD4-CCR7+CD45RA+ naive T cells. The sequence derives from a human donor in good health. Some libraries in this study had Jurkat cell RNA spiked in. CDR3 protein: CASAPSGGTISYERYF. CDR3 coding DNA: TGTGCCAGCGCCCCTTCTGGGGGGACAATCTCCTACGAGCGGTACTTC.